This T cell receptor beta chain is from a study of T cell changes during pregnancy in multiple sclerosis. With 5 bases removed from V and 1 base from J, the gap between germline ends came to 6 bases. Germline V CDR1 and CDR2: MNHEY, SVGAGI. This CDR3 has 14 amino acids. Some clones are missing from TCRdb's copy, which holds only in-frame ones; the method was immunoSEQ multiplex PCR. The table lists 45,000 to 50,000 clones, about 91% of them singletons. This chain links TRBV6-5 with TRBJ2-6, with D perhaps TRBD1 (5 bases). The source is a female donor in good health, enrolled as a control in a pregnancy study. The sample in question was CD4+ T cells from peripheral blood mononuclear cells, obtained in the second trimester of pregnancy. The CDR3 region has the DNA TGTGCCAGCAGTCAGGGATCTGGGGCCAACGTCCTGACTTTC. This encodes CASSQGSGANVLTF.